The text below deals with one T cell receptor (beta chain). PCR primers comprised 60 Vbeta and 13 Jbeta primers. Using immunoSEQ multiplex PCR, the repertoire was profiled, and TCRdb retains in-frame clones only, with some absent. The repertoire consists of fewer than 150,000 clones, with 82% occurring once and the leading ten covering 2% to 3%. Per germline, CDR1 MNHEY and CDR2 SVGAGI. Trimming cost V 2 bases and J 5 bases, with 12 bases left between them. The CDR3 is made up of 14 amino acids. The data originate from a study of cytomegalovirus exposure and HLA in healthy donors. The chain couples TRBV6-5 to TRBJ1-1; possible D gene TRBD1, 5 bases. The TCR comes from a male donor in good health and CMV-seronegative. Sequenced sample: PBMCs. The CDR3 region is CASSYRRGGTEAFF. The DNA for the CDR3 is TGTGCCAGCAGTTACCGGAGGGGAGGGACTGAAGCTTTCTTT.